This T cell receptor (beta chain) originates from a study of T cells in Graves' hyperthyroidism and ophthalmopathy. Study-level points and caveats: Most thyroid clonotypes expanded above 0.001 were also detected in blood. Researchers report that a 13 V-J model separated ophthalmopathy from stable hyperthyroidism.

Researchers barred patients who had uncontrolled infection, other autoimmune disease, pregnancy or lactation. Amplified regions were TCR beta CDR3 sequences from RNA transcripts. The TCR CDR3 was amplified in a first-round RT-PCR using the HTBI primer set. TCRdb re-derived calls from the multiplex PCR reads in MiXCR, one entry per CDR3 protein. The repertoire holds over 650,000 distinct CDR3 sequences, with just under 45% as singletons. Remarks on this clonotype: Its target is not known.

The CDR3 consists of 9 residues. Trimming cost V 8 bases and J 11 bases, with 12 bases left between them. Germline lookup yields CDR1 SQVTM and CDR2 ANQGSEA. This TCR came from an adult man with Graves' disease, either hyperthyroidism or ophthalmopathy (not recorded which). The chain joins TRBV29-1 to TRBJ1-1; D not resolved. What was sequenced was peripheral blood or thyroid tissue (not recorded which). The CDR3 DNA is TGCAGCCTAGGTTCGGCGGCTTTCTTT. This gives the protein CSLGSAAFF. The full variable domain, in which reference TRBV29-1 and TRBJ1-1 provide the parts outside the CDR3, is SAVISQKPSRDICQRGTSLTIQCQVDSQVTMMFWYRQQPGQSLTLIATANQGSEATYESGFVIDKFPISRPNLTFSTLTVSNMSPEDSSIYLCSLGSAAFFGQGTRLTVV.